This T cell receptor beta chain was documented in a study of blood T cell repertoires in COVID-19. Study in general: The samples span acute and convalescent COVID-19 from the United States, Italy and Spain. The cDNA or gDNA used as material had been derived from T cells, B-cell-depleted T cells, or PBMCs.

Unmatched junction bases numbered 5, after V lost 1 base and J lost 2 bases. Per germline, CDR1 SGHDT and CDR2 YYEEEE. The length of the CDR3 is 16 residues. In the original workflow: Amplification of reference gene primers provided the estimated nucleated cell counts. The assay was immunoSEQ multiplex PCR, and TCRdb's table has in-frame clones only and misses some. V, J and clone size are those of that table, while D and trimming were read from the DNA. In the table there are approximately 360,000 clones, 90% of which are singletons. The material sequenced was peripheral blood. The TCR was taken from a young man with active or convalescent COVID-19. The chain has TRBV5-6 and TRBJ2-5, with TRBD2 matching 10 bases. The CDR3 loop is CASSLPSGSSQETQYF. DNA of the CDR3: TGTGCCAGCAGCTTGCCTAGCGGGAGTTCACAAGAGACCCAGTACTTC.